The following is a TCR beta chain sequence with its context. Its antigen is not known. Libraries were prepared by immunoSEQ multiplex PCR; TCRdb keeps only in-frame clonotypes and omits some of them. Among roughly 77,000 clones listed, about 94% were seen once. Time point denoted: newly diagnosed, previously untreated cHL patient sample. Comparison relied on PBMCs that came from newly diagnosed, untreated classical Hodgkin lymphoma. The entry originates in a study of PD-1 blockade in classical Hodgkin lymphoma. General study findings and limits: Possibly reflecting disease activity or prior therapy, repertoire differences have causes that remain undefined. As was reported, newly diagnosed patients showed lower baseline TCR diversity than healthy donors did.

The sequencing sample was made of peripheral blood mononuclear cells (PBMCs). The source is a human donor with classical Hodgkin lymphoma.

DNA for the CDR3: TGTGCCAGCACTCCACCGGGAGCAGATACGCAGTATTTT. Translated: CASTPPGADTQYF. The chain links TRBV6-5 to TRBJ2-3, with a tentative D call TRBD2 (6 bases). Trimming shortened V by 7 bases and J by 4 bases, and 12 bases separated the two germline ends. Germline CDR1 MNHEY, CDR2 SVGAGI. There are 13 residues in the CDR3.